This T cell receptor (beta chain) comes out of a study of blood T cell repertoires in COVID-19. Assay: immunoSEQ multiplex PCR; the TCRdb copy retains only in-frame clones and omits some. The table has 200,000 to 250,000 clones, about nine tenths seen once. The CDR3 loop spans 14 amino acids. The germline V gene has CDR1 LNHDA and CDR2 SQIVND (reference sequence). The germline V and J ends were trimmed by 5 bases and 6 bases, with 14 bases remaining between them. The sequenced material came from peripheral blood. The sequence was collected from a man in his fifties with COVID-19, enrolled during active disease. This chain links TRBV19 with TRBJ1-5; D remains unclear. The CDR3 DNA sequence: TGTGCCAGTAGTCTACGGGGTGAGACTCAGCCCCAGCATTTT. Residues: CASSLRGETQPQHF.